These 14 T cell receptor beta chains came from one sample sequenced in a study of T cell responses to AZD1222 COVID-19 vaccine. Assay used: immunoSEQ multiplex PCR; TCRdb lists only in-frame clones, some missing. The repertoire consists of 140,000 to 150,000 clones, with roughly 90% occurring once and the leading ten covering over 1.1%. Material: peripheral blood, obtained on day 0 of AZD1222 vaccination. These receptors all stem from an adult in good health.

The chain has TRBV4-3 and TRBJ1-1, with D unresolved. CDR3 length: 15 amino acids. Trimming took off 0 bases at V and 3 bases at J, with 11 bases between the two ends. Germline values: CDR1 LGHNA, CDR2 YSLEER. This chain's CDR3 is CASSQEGSAHTEAFF. The CDR3, as DNA: TGCGCCAGCAGCCAAGAGGGTAGTGCGCACACTGAAGCTTTCTTT.

This chain joins TRBV30 and TRBJ2-1, with TRBD2 identical over 10 bases. The length of the CDR3 is 14 residues. After removal of 3 bases from V and 9 bases from J, the junction contained 8 bases not matched to a gene. The germline CDR1 and CDR2 sequences are GTSNPN and SVGIG (reference sequence). The DNA for the CDR3 is TGTGCCTGGAGCGAAAGCGGGAGGGGGGCTGAGCAGTTCTTC. This sequence encodes CAWSESGRGAEQFF.

The chain couples TRBV6-2 or TRBV6-3 to TRBJ2-7, with D tentatively TRBD2 (6 bases). Per germline, CDR1 MNHEY and CDR2 SVGEGT. This CDR3 spans 12 amino acids. V lost 2 bases and J 5 bases, leaving 7 bases between the germline ends. Here the CDR3 DNA reads TGTGCCAGCAGTTACAGGGAGGACGAGCAGTACTTC. Its protein product is CASSYREDEQYF.

The V call is TRBV7-2, the J call TRBJ2-5; D is possibly TRBD2 (5 bases). V lost 2 bases and J 1 base, leaving 8 bases between the germline ends. Germline V CDR1 and CDR2: SGHTA, FQGNSA. CDR3 size: 14 residues. In nucleotides, the CDR3 is TGTGCCAGCAGCTTATCGGGGTTCCAAGAGACCCAGTACTTC. Protein: CASSLSGFQETQYF.

J is TRBJ1-3 and V is TRBV5-6; no reliable D call. Germline values: CDR1 SGHDT, CDR2 YYEEEE. Trimming removed 0 bases at V and 4 bases at J, with 5 bases between. The CDR3 consists of 13 residues. The CDR3 nucleotides are TGTGCCAGCAGCTTGGTACAGGGAAACACCATATATTTT. It is translated as CASSLVQGNTIYF. Filled out from reference TRBV5-6 and TRBJ1-3, the complete variable domain reads DAGVTQSPTHLIKTRGQQVTLRCSPKSGHDTVSWYQQALGQGPQFIFQYYEEEERQRGNFPDRFSGHQFPNYSSELNVNALLLGDSALYLCASSLVQGNTIYFGEGSWLTVV.

This clone was seen a handful of times. CDR3 nucleotides: TGTGCCAGCAGTTGGCACAGGGGTAGCTCTGGAAACACCATATATTTT. Protein: CASSWHRGSSGNTIYF. The V gene is TRBV2, the J gene TRBJ1-3; 7 bases match TRBD1. Per germline, CDR1 SNHLY and CDR2 FYNNEI. The J segment lost 0 bases and the V segment lost 5 bases, leaving 7 bases of the junction unmatched. The CDR3 runs 16 residues.

This clone was detected a few times. The chain couples TRBV19 to TRBJ2-1; D is undetermined. The CDR3 totals 14 residues. Germline CDR1 LNHDA, CDR2 SQIVND (reference sequence). V was pared by 5 bases and J by 7 bases, with 15 bases between. The CDR3 region has the DNA TGTGCCAGTAGTCCCTTGGGTGAGGCTAATGAGCAGTTCTTC. This gives the protein CASSPLGEANEQFF.

The chain couples TRBV11-2 to TRBJ1-1; D might be TRBD1 (5 bases). Per the germline V gene, CDR1 is SGHAT and CDR2 is FQNNGV. The CDR3 totals 12 residues. The V and J ends lost 5 bases and 8 bases respectively, with 12 bases between them. Written as DNA, the CDR3 is TGTGCCAGCAGCCCACACAAGGGGGAAGCTTTCTTT. This sequence encodes CASSPHKGEAFF.

V and J are TRBV6-6 and TRBJ1-2, with D tentatively TRBD1 (6 bases). This CDR3 spans 14 amino acids. Germline loops: CDR1 MNHNY, CDR2 SVGAGI (reference sequence). V lost 11 bases, J lost 5 bases, and 21 bases lay in between. The CDR3, as DNA: TGTGCCGTCCCTTCCACAGGGTCGTATTATGGCTACACCTTC. The encoded protein is CAVPSTGSYYGYTF.

The chain carries TRBV11-2 and TRBJ1-6, with 7 bases fitting TRBD1. The length of the CDR3 is 14 residues. V lost 4 bases to trimming and J lost 7 bases; unmatched junction nucleotides: 4. Germline CDR1 reads SGHAT; CDR2 reads FQNNGV. The CDR3 loop reads CASSSDRINSPLHF. In DNA form, the CDR3 reads TGTGCCAGCAGCTCGGACAGGATAAATTCACCCCTCCACTTT.

The chain is built from TRBV5-7 and TRBJ2-7; no definite D call. TRBV5-7 is treated as an ORF (open reading frame) with a function not yet certain. Trimming removed 0 bases from V and 2 bases from J, with 9 bases in between. The CDR3 consists of 14 residues. The CDR3 bases are TGTGCCAGCAGCTTGGAGGGTCCCCCCTACGAGCAGTACTTC. Translation gives CASSLEGPPYEQYF.

The count of this clone is one. J is TRBJ1-1 and V is TRBV6-5, with TRBD1 matching over 9 bases. CDR1 is MNHEY, CDR2 SVGAGI, per germline. J was trimmed by 9 bases and V by 7 bases; bases with no gene match: 9. This CDR3 spans 13 amino acids. For the CDR3, the DNA is TGTGCCAGCACCCGGACAGGGGCGCCCCAAGCTTTCTTT. Translated, it gives CASTRTGAPQAFF.

The chain recombines TRBV4-3 with TRBJ2-2; TRBD1 matches 10 bases. CDR1 and CDR2 from the germline V gene are LGHNA and YSLEER. The CDR3 is 15 residues long. V shed 6 bases and J 5 bases; nucleotides not matched to a gene: 6. CDR3 sequence (DNA): TGCGCCAGCAGGCCCGGGACAGGGGTTACCGGGGAGCTGTTTTTT. It specifies CASRPGTGVTGELFF.

The chain combines TRBV19 with TRBJ1-2, with D tentatively TRBD1 (6 bases). Trimming shortened V by 9 bases and J by 7 bases, and 18 bases separated the two germline ends. CDR1 LNHDA and CDR2 SQIVND come from the germline V gene (reference sequence). CDR3 length: 13 residues. The CDR3 nucleotides read TGTGCCAGCGAGGGGGGGTCGTGGGTTGGCTACACCTTC. Its translation is CASEGGSWVGYTF.